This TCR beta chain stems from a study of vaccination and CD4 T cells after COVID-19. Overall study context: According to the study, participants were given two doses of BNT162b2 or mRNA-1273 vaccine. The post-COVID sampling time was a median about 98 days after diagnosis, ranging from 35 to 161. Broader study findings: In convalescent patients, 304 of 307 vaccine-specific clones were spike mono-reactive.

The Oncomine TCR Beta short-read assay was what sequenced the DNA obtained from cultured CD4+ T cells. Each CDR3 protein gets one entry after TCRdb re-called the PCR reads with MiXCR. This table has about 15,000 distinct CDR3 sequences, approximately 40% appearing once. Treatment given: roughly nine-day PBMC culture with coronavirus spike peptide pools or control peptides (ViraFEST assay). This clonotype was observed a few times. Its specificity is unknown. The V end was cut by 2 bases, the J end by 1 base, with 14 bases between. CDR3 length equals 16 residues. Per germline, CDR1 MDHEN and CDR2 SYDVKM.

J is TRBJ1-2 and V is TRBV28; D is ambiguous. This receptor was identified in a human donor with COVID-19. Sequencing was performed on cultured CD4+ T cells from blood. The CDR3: CASSLAQRKRNYGYTF. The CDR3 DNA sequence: TGTGCCAGCAGTTTAGCTCAGAGGAAGCGTAACTATGGCTACACCTTC.